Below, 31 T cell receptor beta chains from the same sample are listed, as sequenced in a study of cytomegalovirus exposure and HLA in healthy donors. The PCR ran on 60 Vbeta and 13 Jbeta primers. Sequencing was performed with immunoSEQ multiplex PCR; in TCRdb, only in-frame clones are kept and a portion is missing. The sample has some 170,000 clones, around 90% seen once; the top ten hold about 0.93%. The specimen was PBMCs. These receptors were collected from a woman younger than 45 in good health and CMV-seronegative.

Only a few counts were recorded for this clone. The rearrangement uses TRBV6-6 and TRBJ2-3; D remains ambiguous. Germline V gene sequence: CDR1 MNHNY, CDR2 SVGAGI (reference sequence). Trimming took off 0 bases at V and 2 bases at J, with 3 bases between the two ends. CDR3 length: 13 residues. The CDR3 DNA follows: TGTGCCAGCAGTTACTCTATCACAGATACGCAGTATTTT. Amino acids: CASSYSITDTQYF.

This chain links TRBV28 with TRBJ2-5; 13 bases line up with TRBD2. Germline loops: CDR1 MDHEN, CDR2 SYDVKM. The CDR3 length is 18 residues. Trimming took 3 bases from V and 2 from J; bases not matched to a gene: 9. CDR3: CASSFPPPGLAGQETQYF. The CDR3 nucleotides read TGTGCCAGCAGTTTCCCCCCCCCGGGACTAGCGGGACAAGAGACCCAGTACTTC.

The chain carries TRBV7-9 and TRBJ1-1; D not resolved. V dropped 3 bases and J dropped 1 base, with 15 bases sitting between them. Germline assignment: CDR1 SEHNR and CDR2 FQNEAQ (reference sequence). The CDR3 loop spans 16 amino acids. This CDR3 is CASSFPSAGGNTEAFF. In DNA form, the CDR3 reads TGTGCCAGCAGCTTCCCCTCGGCAGGAGGGAACACTGAAGCTTTCTTT.

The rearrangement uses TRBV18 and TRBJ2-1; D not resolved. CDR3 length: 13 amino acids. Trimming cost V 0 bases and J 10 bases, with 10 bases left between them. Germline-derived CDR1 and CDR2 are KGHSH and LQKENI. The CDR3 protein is CASSPPSQLEQFF. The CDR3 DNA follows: TGTGCCAGCTCACCACCCTCACAGCTCGAGCAGTTCTTC.

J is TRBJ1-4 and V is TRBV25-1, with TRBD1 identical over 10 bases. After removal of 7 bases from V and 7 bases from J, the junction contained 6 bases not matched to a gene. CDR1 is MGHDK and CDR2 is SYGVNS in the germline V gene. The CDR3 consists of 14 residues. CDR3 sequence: CASKIGTGVEKLFF. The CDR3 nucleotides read TGTGCCAGCAAGATCGGGACAGGGGTTGAAAAACTGTTTTTT.

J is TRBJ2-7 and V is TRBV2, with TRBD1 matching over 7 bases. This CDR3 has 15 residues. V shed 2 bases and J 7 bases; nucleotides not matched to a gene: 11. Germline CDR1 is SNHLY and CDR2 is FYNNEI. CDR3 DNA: TGTGCCAGCAGTGAACTGGGGGCAGGGGGTCGGGAGCAGTACTTC. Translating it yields CASSELGAGGREQYF.

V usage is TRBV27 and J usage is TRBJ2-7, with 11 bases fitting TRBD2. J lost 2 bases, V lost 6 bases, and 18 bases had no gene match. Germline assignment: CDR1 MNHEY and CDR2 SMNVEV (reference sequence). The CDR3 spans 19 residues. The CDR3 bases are TGTGCCAGCAGACCATTCCCGGGACTAGCGGATTCAATTCCCTACGAGCAGTACTTC. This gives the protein CASRPFPGLADSIPYEQYF.

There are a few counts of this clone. The CDR3 sequence is CAWSGGRENSPLHF. Written as DNA, the CDR3 is TGTGCCTGGAGTGGTGGCAGGGAAAATTCACCCCTCCACTTT. The rearrangement joins TRBV30 to TRBJ1-6, with a tentative D call TRBD1 (5 bases). Germline-derived CDR1 and CDR2 are GTSNPN and SVGIG (reference sequence). Trimming left V 1 base short and J 7 bases short, with 11 bases between. The CDR3 consists of 14 residues. Filled out from reference TRBV30 and TRBJ1-6, the complete variable domain reads SQTIHQWPATLVQPVGSPLSLECTVEGTSNPNLYWYRQAAGRGLQLLFYSVGIGQISSEVPQNLSASRPQDRQFILSSKKLLLSDSGFYLCAWSGGRENSPLHFGNGTRLTVT.

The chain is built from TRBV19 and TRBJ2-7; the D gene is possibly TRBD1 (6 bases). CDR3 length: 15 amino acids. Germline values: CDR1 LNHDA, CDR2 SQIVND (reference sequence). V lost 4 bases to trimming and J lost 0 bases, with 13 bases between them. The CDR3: CASSSGQLSSYEQYF. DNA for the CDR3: TGTGCCAGTAGTAGCGGACAGCTCAGCTCCTACGAGCAGTACTTC.

In DNA form, the CDR3 reads TGCGCCAGCAGCCAAGTTGGGACAGGTGAAAAACTGTTTTTT. This translates into CASSQVGTGEKLFF. The genes are TRBV4-1 and TRBJ1-4; 8 nucleotides agree with TRBD1. V trimming: 1 base; J trimming: 7 bases; junction bases outside the gene matches: 2. CDR3 length: 14 residues. Germline assignment: CDR1 MGHRA and CDR2 YSYEKL.

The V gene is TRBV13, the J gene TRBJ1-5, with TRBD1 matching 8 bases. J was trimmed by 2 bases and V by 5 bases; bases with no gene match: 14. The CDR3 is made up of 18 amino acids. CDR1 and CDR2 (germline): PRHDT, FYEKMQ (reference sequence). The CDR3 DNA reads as TGTGCCAGCAGCATCACCCGGACAGGGCGCGTACGCAATCAGCCCCAGCATTTT. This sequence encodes CASSITRTGRVRNQPQHF.

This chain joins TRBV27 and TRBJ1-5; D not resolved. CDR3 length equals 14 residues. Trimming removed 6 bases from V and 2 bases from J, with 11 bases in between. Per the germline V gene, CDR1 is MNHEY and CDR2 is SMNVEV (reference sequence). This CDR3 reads CASSRKLGNQPQHF. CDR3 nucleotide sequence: TGTGCCAGCAGCCGTAAATTAGGCAATCAGCCCCAGCATTTT.

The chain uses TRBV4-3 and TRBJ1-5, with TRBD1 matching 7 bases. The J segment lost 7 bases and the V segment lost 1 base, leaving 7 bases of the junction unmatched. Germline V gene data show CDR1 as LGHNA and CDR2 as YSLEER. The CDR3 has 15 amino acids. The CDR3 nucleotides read TGCGCCAGCAGCCAAGGACAGGGTGGGGAACAGCCCCAGCATTTT. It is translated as CASSQGQGGEQPQHF.

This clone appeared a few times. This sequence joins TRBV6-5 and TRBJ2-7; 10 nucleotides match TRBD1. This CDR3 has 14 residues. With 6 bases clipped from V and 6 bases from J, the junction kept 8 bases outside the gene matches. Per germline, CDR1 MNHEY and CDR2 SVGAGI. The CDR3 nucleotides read TGTGCCAGCAGGGGGGACAGGGGTCATGGCGAGCAGTACTTC. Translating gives CASRGDRGHGEQYF.

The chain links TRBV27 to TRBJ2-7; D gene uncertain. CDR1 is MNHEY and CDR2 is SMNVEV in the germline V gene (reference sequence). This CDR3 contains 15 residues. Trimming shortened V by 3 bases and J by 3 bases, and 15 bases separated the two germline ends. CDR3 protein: CASSLSPRSVYEQYF. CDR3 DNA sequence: TGTGCCAGCAGTTTGTCTCCCCGCAGCGTCTACGAGCAGTACTTC.

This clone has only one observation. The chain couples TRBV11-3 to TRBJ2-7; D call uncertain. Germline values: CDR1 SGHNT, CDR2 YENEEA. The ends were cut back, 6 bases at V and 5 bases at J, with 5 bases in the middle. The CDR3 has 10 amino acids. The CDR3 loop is CASSSNEQYF. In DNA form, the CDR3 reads TGTGCCAGCAGTAGTAACGAGCAGTACTTC.

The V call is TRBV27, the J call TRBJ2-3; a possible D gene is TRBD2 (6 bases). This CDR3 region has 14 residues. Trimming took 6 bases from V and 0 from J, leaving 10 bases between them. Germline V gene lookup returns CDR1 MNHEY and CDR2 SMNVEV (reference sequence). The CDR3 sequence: CASSLGLSTDTQYF. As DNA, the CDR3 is TGTGCCAGCAGCCTGGGACTGAGCACAGATACGCAGTATTTT.

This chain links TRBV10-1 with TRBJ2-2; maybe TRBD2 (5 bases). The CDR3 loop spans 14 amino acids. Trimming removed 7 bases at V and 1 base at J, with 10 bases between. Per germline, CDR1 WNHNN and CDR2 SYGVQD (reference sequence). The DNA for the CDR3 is TGCGCCAGCAACGAGGGTCTGAACACCGGGGAGCTGTTTTTT. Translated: CASNEGLNTGELFF.

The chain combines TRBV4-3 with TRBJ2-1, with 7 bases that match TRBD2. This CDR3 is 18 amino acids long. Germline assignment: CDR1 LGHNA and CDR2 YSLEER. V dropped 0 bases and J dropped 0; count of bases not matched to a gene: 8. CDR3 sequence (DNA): TGCGCCAGCAGCCAAGATTATGGGCGGACTAGCTCCTACAATGAGCAGTTCTTC. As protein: CASSQDYGRTSSYNEQFF.

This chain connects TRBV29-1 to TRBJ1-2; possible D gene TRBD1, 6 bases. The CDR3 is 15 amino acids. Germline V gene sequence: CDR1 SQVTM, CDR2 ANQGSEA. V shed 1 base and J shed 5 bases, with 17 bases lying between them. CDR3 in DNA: TGCAGCGTTGAAGCCGGGACACCCGAATTGTATGGCTACACCTTC. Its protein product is CSVEAGTPELYGYTF.

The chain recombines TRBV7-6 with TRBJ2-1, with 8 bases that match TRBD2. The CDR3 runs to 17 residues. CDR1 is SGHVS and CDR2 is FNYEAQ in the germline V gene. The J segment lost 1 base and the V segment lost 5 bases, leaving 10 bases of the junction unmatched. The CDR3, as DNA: TGTGCCAGCAGCACCTACTCAGCGGGAGCTTCCTACAATGAGCAGTTCTTC. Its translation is CASSTYSAGASYNEQFF.

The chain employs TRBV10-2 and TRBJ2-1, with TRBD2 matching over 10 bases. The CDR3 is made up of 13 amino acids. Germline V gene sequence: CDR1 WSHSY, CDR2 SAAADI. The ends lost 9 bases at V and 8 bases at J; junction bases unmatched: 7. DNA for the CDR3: TGCGCCAGTTACAGCGGGGGGGCAGATGAGCAGTTCTTC. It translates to CASYSGGADEQFF.

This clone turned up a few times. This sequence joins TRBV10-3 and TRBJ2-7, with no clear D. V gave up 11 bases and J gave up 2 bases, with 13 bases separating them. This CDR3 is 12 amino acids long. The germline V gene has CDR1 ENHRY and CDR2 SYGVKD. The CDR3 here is CAASDTPYEQYF. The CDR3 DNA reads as TGTGCCGCCTCAGACACTCCCTACGAGCAGTACTTC.

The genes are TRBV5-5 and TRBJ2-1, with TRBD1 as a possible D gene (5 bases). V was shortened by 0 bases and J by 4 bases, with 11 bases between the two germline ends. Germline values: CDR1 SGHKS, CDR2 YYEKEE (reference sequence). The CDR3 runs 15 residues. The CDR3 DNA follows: TGTGCCAGCAGCTTGGTCCAGGGCCGGTACAATGAGCAGTTCTTC. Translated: CASSLVQGRYNEQFF. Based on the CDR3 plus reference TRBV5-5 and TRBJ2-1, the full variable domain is DAGVTQSPTHLIKTRGQQVTLRCSPISGHKSVSWYQQVLGQGPQFIFQYYEKEERGRGNFPDRFSARQFPNYSSELNVNALLLGDSALYLCASSLVQGRYNEQFFGPGTRLTVL.

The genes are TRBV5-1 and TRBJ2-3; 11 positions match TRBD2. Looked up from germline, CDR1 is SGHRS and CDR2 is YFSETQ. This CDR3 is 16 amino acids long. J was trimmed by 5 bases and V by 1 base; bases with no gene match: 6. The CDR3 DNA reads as TGCGCCAGCAGCTTGAATCTAGCGGGAGGAGAAGATACGCAGTATTTT. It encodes CASSLNLAGGEDTQYF.

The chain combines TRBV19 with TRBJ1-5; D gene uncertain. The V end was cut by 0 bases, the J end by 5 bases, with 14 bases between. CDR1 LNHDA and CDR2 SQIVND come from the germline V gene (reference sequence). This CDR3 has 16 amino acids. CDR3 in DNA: TGTGCCAGTAGTATAGATTCCATGGAGGCCGATCAGCCCCAGCATTTT. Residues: CASSIDSMEADQPQHF.

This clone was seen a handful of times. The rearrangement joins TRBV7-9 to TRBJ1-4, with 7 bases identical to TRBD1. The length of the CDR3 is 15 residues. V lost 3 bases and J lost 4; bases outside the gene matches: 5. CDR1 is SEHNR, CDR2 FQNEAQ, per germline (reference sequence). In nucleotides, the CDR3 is TGTGCCAGCAGCTTGGAGCCAGGGGGTAATGAAAAACTGTTTTTT. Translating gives CASSLEPGGNEKLFF. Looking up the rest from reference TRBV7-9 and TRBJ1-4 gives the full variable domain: DTGVSQNPRHKITKRGQNVTFRCDPISEHNRLYWYRQTLGQGPEFLTYFQNEAQLEKSRLLSDRFSAERPKGSFSTLEIQRTEQGDSAMYLCASSLEPGGNEKLFFGSGTQLSVL.

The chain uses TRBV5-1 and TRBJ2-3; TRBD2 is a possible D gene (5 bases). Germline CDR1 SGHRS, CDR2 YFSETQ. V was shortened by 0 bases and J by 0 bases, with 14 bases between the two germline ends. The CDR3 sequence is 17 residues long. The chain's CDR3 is CASSLGLAPTSTDTQYF. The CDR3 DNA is TGCGCCAGCAGCTTGGGGCTAGCACCGACTAGCACAGATACGCAGTATTTT.

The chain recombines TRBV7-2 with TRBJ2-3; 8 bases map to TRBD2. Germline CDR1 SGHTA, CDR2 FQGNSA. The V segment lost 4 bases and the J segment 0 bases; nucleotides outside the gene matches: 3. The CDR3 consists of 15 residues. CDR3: CASSSGGVSTDTQYF. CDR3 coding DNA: TGTGCCAGCAGCTCCGGGGGGGTGAGCACAGATACGCAGTATTTT.

The CDR3 sequence is CAGSARVNTEAFF. CDR3 nucleotides: TGTGCCGGCTCTGCCAGGGTTAACACTGAAGCTTTCTTT. V gene TRBV7-9 combines with J gene TRBJ1-1; possibly TRBD1 for D (5 bases). Germline-derived CDR1 and CDR2 are SEHNR and FQNEAQ (reference sequence). V dropped 11 bases and J dropped 2 bases, with 15 bases sitting between them. The length of the CDR3 is 13 residues.

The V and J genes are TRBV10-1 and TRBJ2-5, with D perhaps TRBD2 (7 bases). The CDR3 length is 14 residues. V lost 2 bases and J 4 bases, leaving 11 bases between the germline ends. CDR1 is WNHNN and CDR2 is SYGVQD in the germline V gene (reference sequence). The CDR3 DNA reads TGCGCCAGCAGTGAGGGGGGGGCAGGAGAGACCCAGTACTTC. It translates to CASSEGGAGETQYF.